The 30 T cell receptor beta chains given below trace back to one sample, sequenced in a study of blood T cell repertoires in COVID-19. The table came from immunoSEQ multiplex PCR; TCRdb's copy has only in-frame clones and leaves some out. The sample has tens of thousands of clones; over 75% are singletons. Material for sequencing was peripheral blood. The receptors shown here come from a man aged 50 or older with acute or convalescent COVID-19.

This chain links TRBV5-1 with TRBJ2-5, with 11 nucleotides matching TRBD2. Germline assignment: CDR1 SGHRS and CDR2 YFSETQ. The CDR3 sequence is 16 residues long. Trimming cost V 4 bases and J 1 base; bases outside gene matches: 6. CDR3 sequence reads: CASSPGLAELQETQYF. DNA for the CDR3: TGCGCCAGCAGCCCGGGACTAGCGGAGCTCCAAGAGACCCAGTACTTC.

This chain links TRBV7-9 with TRBJ1-4, with 7 bases lining up with TRBD1. J lost 4 bases, V lost 5 bases, and 4 bases had no gene match. Per the germline V gene, CDR1 is SEHNR and CDR2 is FQNEAQ (reference sequence). The CDR3 contains 14 residues. The CDR3 spells CASSLGTDNEKLFF. The DNA for the CDR3 is TGTGCCAGCAGCCTCGGGACAGATAATGAAAAACTGTTTTTT.

The chain is built from TRBV12-3 or TRBV12-4 and TRBJ1-2; D is unclear. The V end lost 8 bases, the J end lost 4 bases, and 11 bases lay between the germline ends. The CDR3 extends over 12 amino acids. The CDR3 reads CASGPSSYGYTF. CDR3 DNA: TGTGCCAGCGGGCCCAGCTCCTATGGCTACACCTTC.

The chain has TRBV10-3 and TRBJ1-5; D call uncertain. There are 12 residues in the CDR3. Germline values: CDR1 ENHRY, CDR2 SYGVKD. Trimming removed 4 bases at V and 4 bases at J, with 5 bases between. CDR3 region: CAISAQNQPQHF. For the CDR3, the DNA is TGTGCCATCAGTGCCCAGAATCAGCCCCAGCATTTT.

Only one count was recorded for this clone. J is TRBJ1-2 and V is TRBV6-2 or TRBV6-3; D is ambiguous. Germline V gene data show CDR1 as MNHEY and CDR2 as SVGEGT. This CDR3 has 14 amino acids. V lost 5 bases to trimming and J lost 4 bases, with 14 bases between them. CDR3 amino acids: CASSPDWTGYGYTF. CDR3 nucleotide sequence: TGTGCCAGCAGTCCGGACTGGACTGGCTATGGCTACACCTTC.

This clone appeared a single time. The V and J genes are TRBV6-2 or TRBV6-3 and TRBJ2-6; perhaps TRBD1 as D (6 bases). The germline gives CDR1 MNHEY, CDR2 SVGEGT. The V end was cut by 4 bases, the J end by 0 bases, with 7 bases between. The CDR3 covers 15 residues. The CDR3 DNA reads TGTGCCAGCAGTTGGGACAACTCTGGGGCCAACGTCCTGACTTTC. Protein: CASSWDNSGANVLTF.

The chain joins TRBV20-1 to TRBJ1-2, with a possible D match to TRBD1 (5 bases). The germline V and J ends were trimmed by 3 bases and 5 bases, with 13 bases remaining between them. The CDR3 spans 13 residues. Germline loops: CDR1 DFQATT, CDR2 SNEGSKA (reference sequence). The CDR3 region is CSASRGTRYGYTF. As DNA, the CDR3 is TGCAGTGCTAGTAGGGGAACGAGGTATGGCTACACCTTC.

This chain links TRBV9 with TRBJ1-4; TRBD1 matches 7 bases. V gave up 2 bases and J gave up 6 bases; unmatched junction bases: 7. The germline gives CDR1 SGDLS, CDR2 YYNGEE. This CDR3 has 15 residues. CDR3 sequence: CASSVTGTAYEKLFF. The DNA for the CDR3 is TGTGCCAGCAGCGTCACCGGGACAGCGTATGAAAAACTGTTTTTT.

The genes are TRBV2 and TRBJ2-7, with 8 positions matching TRBD1. The CDR3 spans 14 residues. After removal of 3 bases from V and 3 bases from J, the junction contained 4 bases not matched to a gene. Germline CDR1 SNHLY, CDR2 FYNNEI. The CDR3 spells CASSDRGLGYEQYF. The CDR3 nucleotides are TGTGCCAGCAGTGACAGGGGGCTCGGCTACGAGCAGTACTTC.

The chain carries TRBV18 and TRBJ2-5; possible D gene TRBD2, 6 bases. The V gene's germline CDR1 is KGHSH and CDR2 LQKENI. V dropped 6 bases and J dropped 4 bases, with 15 bases sitting between them. The CDR3 runs to 14 residues. CDR3 region: CASSWPGGGETQYF. CDR3 nucleotides: TGTGCCAGCTCCTGGCCCGGGGGTGGAGAGACCCAGTACTTC.

The chain combines TRBV5-8 with TRBJ1-1; TRBD1 aligns across 7 bases. This CDR3 has 17 residues. V shed 1 base, J shed 4 bases, and the junction held 13 bases outside the gene matches. The germline gives CDR1 SGHTS, CDR2 YDEGEE. The CDR3 DNA reads as TGTGCCAGCAGCTTGCCCCTGAGGGCAAAGGGGGCCACTGAAGCTTTCTTT. Translated, it gives CASSLPLRAKGATEAFF. The whole variable domain, remainder taken from reference TRBV5-8 and TRBJ1-1, is EAGVTQSPTHLIKTRGQQATLRCSPISGHTSVYWYQQALGLGLQFLLWYDEGEERNRGNFPPRFSGRQFPNYSSELNVNALELEDSALYLCASSLPLRAKGATEAFFGQGTRLTVV.

The chain recombines TRBV6-6 with TRBJ2-7, with D possibly being TRBD2 (5 bases). V shed 2 bases and J shed 1 base, with 12 bases lying between them. The CDR3 runs 15 residues. The germline CDR1 and CDR2 sequences are MNHNY and SVGAGI (reference sequence). The CDR3 coding sequence is TGTGCCAGCAGTTACCCGGCACTAGGTTCCTACGAGCAGTACTTC. This translates into CASSYPALGSYEQYF.

This rearrangement joins TRBV7-2 to TRBJ2-2, with a tentative D call TRBD1 (6 bases). The V and J ends lost 1 base and 6 bases respectively, with 12 bases between them. In germline, CDR1 is SGHTA, CDR2 FQGNSA. CDR3 size: 15 residues. The CDR3 protein is CASSLGGHPPGELFF. CDR3 nucleotides: TGTGCCAGCAGCTTAGGGGGACACCCTCCCGGGGAGCTGTTTTTT.

The chain links TRBV7-9 to TRBJ1-3; D is ambiguous. Germline assignment: CDR1 SEHNR and CDR2 FQNEAQ (reference sequence). The CDR3 is 15 residues long. The ends were cut back, 1 base at V and 4 bases at J, with 11 bases in the middle. Written as DNA, the CDR3 is TGTGCCAGCAGCTTAGGATGGGAGTCCGGAAACACCATATATTTT. Amino acid sequence: CASSLGWESGNTIYF.

V usage is TRBV29-1 and J usage is TRBJ2-7, with D perhaps matching TRBD2 (6 bases). The CDR3 is 12 residues long. The V end lost 4 bases, the J end lost 7 bases, and 14 bases lay between the germline ends. Germline CDR1 is SQVTM and CDR2 is ANQGSEA. The CDR3 protein is CSVGSWGVEQYF. The CDR3 coding sequence is TGCAGCGTTGGATCCTGGGGGGTTGAGCAGTACTTC.

CDR3 bases: TGCGCCAGCAGCCAAGCGACAGGGGTCTATGGCTACACCTTC. Protein sequence: CASSQATGVYGYTF. V gene TRBV4-1 combines with J gene TRBJ1-2; 8 bases fit TRBD1. CDR3 size: 14 residues. Germline V gives CDR1 MGHRA, CDR2 YSYEKL. The V and J ends lost 1 base and 4 bases, in that order; junction bases with no gene match: 2.

The chain is built from TRBV6-6 and TRBJ2-5; 7 positions agree with TRBD2. This CDR3 is 14 amino acids long. Germline CDR1 is MNHNY and CDR2 is SVGAGI (reference sequence). The J segment lost 1 base and the V segment lost 7 bases, leaving 6 bases of the junction unmatched. The CDR3 here is CASKVSGGQETQYF. Written as DNA, the CDR3 is TGTGCCAGCAAGGTTTCGGGGGGCCAAGAGACCCAGTACTTC.

This clone was seen just once. The J gene is TRBJ2-3, the V gene TRBV9; TRBD2 agrees at 16 bases. V trimming: 3 bases; J trimming: 6 bases; junction bases outside the gene matches: 4. Germline V CDR1 and CDR2: SGDLS, YYNGEE. The CDR3 sequence is 16 residues long. DNA for the CDR3: TGTGCCAGCAGCGAGGGACTAGCGGGAGGGTTGGATACGCAGTATTTT. This translates into CASSEGLAGGLDTQYF.

The V gene is TRBV5-8, the J gene TRBJ1-5; tentatively, D is TRBD1 (6 bases). V was pared by 4 bases and J by 7 bases, with 12 bases between. Germline CDR1 SGHTS, CDR2 YDEGEE. CDR3 size: 13 residues. CDR3 protein: CASSLQGGQPQHF. The DNA of the CDR3 is TGTGCCAGCAGCCTACAGGGAGGGCAGCCCCAGCATTTT.

The chain carries TRBV28 and TRBJ2-7, with TRBD1 as a possible D gene (8 bases). The ends were cut back, 8 bases at V and 7 bases at J, with 12 bases in the middle. The CDR3 is made up of 11 amino acids. Germline V CDR1 and CDR2: MDHEN, SYDVKM. CDR3 sequence: CASYRGGEQYF. The CDR3 DNA reads as TGTGCCAGCTACAGGGGGGGGGAGCAGTACTTC.

V usage is TRBV6-2 or TRBV6-3 and J usage is TRBJ2-3; no clear D. This CDR3 is 12 amino acids long. Trimming removed 6 bases from V and 7 bases from J, with 11 bases in between. Germline V gives CDR1 MNHEY, CDR2 SVGEGT. The chain's CDR3 is CASSHLAYTQYF. The CDR3 region has the DNA TGTGCCAGCAGCCACTTAGCATATACGCAGTATTTT.

The CDR3 bases are TGCGCCAGCAGCTTGGGGACAGGGGGCAGGAATGAGCAGTTCTTC. This encodes CASSLGTGGRNEQFF. This sequence joins TRBV5-1 and TRBJ2-1, with 11 nucleotides matching TRBD1. Germline CDR1 and CDR2: SGHRS and YFSETQ. The V segment lost 0 bases and the J segment 7 bases; nucleotides outside the gene matches: 3. This CDR3 is 15 amino acids long.

This sequence joins TRBV7-3 and TRBJ2-3; the D gene is possibly TRBD2 (6 bases). The CDR3 totals 15 residues. Germline V gene data show CDR1 as SGHTA and CDR2 as FQGTGA. V shed 8 bases and J shed 2 bases, with 17 bases lying between them. The CDR3 DNA sequence: TGTGCCAGCTCAGCGGTAGCGGAGATCACAGATACGCAGTATTTT. It yields the protein CASSAVAEITDTQYF.

This rearrangement joins TRBV29-1 to TRBJ1-1, with D possibly being TRBD1 (6 bases). V was cut by 0 bases and J by 0 bases, with 11 bases left in between. CDR1 is SQVTM and CDR2 is ANQGSEA in the germline V gene. This CDR3 comprises 15 residues. The CDR3 region is CSVEDSRQVNTEAFF. CDR3 nucleotide sequence: TGCAGCGTTGAAGATTCCAGACAGGTGAACACTGAAGCTTTCTTT.

The chain links TRBV5-6 to TRBJ1-1, with D possibly TRBD1 on 6 matching bases. The germline V and J ends were trimmed by 1 base and 11 bases, with 15 bases remaining between them. The CDR3 spans 13 residues. CDR1 and CDR2 from the germline V gene are SGHDT and YYEEEE. CDR3 coding DNA: TGTGCCAGCAGCTTGTCAACGGGGGGCGCGGCTTTCTTT. Protein product: CASSLSTGGAAFF.

The chain combines TRBV7-2 with TRBJ1-5; 10 bases line up with TRBD1. This CDR3 spans 15 amino acids. V dropped 5 bases and J dropped 6; count of bases not matched to a gene: 7. CDR1 is SGHTA, CDR2 FQGNSA, per germline. The chain's CDR3 is CASSPGQGVGQPQHF. CDR3 coding DNA: TGTGCCAGCAGCCCTGGACAGGGGGTCGGTCAGCCCCAGCATTTT.

The chain joins TRBV6-5 to TRBJ2-1, with 8 positions matching TRBD1. The CDR3 loop spans 12 amino acids. In germline, CDR1 is MNHEY, CDR2 SVGAGI. Trimming cost V 8 bases and J 4 bases; bases outside gene matches: 1. The CDR3 spells CASWTGYNEQFF. Written as DNA, the CDR3 is TGTGCCAGCTGGACAGGGTACAATGAGCAGTTCTTC.

This sequence joins TRBV27 and TRBJ1-2, with 8 bases fitting TRBD1. The CDR3 spans 16 residues. V lost 3 bases and J lost 4; bases outside the gene matches: 10. The germline V gene has CDR1 MNHEY and CDR2 SMNVEV (reference sequence). The CDR3 DNA sequence: TGTGCCAGCAGTTTCGACACCGGACAGGGAGTCTATGGCTACACCTTC. Translating gives CASSFDTGQGVYGYTF.

This clone was seen just once. The rearrangement links TRBV14 to TRBJ2-5; perhaps TRBD2 as D (6 bases). V lost 3 bases to trimming and J lost 5 bases, with 16 bases between them. From germline, CDR1 is SGHDN and CDR2 FVKESK. This CDR3 contains 15 residues. The CDR3 sequence: CASSQTRRGWETQYF. The CDR3 bases are TGTGCCAGCAGCCAGACCCGGAGGGGTTGGGAGACCCAGTACTTC.

J is TRBJ2-1 and V is TRBV24-1; 7 bases line up with TRBD2. With 9 bases clipped from V and 9 bases from J, the junction kept 16 bases outside the gene matches. The CDR3 is made up of 15 amino acids. Germline loops: CDR1 KGHDR, CDR2 SFDVKD. The CDR3 spells CATGGGTPGVGEQFF. The DNA of the CDR3 is TGTGCCACCGGGGGGGGGACCCCGGGGGTGGGTGAGCAGTTCTTC.